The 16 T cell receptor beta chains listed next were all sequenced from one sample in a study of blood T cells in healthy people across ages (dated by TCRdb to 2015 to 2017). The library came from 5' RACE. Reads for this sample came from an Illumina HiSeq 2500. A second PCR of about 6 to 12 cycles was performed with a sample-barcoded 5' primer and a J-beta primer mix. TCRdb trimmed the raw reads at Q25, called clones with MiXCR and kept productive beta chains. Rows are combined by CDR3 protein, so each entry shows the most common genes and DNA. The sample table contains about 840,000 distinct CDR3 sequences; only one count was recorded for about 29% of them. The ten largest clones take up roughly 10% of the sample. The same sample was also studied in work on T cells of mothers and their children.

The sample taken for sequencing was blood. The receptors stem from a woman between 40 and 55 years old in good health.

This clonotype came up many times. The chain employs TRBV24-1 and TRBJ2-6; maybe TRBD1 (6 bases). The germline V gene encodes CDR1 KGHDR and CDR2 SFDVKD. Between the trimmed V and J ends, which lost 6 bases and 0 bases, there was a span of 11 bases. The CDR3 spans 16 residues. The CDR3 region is CATSPTTGSGANVLTF. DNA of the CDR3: TGTGCCACCAGTCCTACGACAGGCTCTGGGGCCAACGTCCTGACTTTC.

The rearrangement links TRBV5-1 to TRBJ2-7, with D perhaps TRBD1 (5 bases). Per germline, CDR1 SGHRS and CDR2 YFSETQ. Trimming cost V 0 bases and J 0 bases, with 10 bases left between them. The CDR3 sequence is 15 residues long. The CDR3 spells CASSLENRLSYEQYF. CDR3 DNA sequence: TGCGCCAGCAGCTTGGAAAACAGGCTCTCCTACGAGCAGTACTTC.

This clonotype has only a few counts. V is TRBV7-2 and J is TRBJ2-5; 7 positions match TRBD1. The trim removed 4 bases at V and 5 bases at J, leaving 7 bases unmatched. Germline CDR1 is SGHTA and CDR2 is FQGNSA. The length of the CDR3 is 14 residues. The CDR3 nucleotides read TGTGCCAGCAGCTCGACAGGGCCTCGGGAGACCCAGTACTTC. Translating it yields CASSSTGPRETQYF.

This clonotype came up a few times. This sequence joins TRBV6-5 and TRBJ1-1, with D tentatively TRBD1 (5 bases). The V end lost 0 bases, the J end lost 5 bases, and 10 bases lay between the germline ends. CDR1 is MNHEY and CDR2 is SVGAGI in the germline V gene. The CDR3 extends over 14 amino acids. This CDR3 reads CASSYSGVITEAFF. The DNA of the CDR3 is TGTGCCAGCAGTTACTCAGGGGTGATAACTGAAGCTTTCTTT.

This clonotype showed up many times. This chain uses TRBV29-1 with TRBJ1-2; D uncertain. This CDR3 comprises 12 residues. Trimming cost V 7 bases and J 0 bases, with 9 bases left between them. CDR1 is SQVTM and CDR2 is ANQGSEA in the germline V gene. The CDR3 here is CSGGSSNYGYTF. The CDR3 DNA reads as TGCAGCGGCGGAAGTTCTAACTATGGCTACACCTTC.

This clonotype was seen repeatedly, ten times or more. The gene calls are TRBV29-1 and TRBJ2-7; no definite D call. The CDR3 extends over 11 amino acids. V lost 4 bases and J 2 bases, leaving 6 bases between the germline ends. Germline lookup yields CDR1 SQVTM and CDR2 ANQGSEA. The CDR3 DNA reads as TGCAGCGTTGGTAGAACCTACGAGCAGTACTTC. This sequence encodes CSVGRTYEQYF.

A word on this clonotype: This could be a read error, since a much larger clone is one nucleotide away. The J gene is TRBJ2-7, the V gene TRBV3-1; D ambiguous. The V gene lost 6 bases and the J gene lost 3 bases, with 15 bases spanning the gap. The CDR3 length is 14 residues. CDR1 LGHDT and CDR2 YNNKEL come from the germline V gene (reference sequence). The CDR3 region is CASRRGGAYYEQYF. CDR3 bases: TGTGCCAGCAGGCGAGGCGGAGCCTACTACGAGCAGTACTTC.

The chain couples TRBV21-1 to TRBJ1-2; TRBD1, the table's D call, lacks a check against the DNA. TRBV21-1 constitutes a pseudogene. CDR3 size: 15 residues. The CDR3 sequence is CASRYRESPNYGYTF. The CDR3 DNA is TGTGCCAGCCGGTACAGGGAAAGCCCTAACTATGGCTACACCTTC.

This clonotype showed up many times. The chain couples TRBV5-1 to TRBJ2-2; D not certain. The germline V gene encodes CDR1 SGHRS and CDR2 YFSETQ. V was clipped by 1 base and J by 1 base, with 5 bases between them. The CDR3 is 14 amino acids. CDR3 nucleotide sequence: TGCGCCAGCAGCTTGTGGGGGAACACCGGGGAGCTGTTTTTT. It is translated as CASSLWGNTGELFF.

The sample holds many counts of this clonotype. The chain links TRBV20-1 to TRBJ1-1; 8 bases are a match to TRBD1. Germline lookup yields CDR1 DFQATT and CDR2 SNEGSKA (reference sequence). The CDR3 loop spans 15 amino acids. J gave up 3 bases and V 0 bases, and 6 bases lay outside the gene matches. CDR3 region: CSARDPQGADTEAFF. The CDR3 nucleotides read TGCAGTGCTAGAGATCCCCAGGGGGCTGACACTGAAGCTTTCTTT.

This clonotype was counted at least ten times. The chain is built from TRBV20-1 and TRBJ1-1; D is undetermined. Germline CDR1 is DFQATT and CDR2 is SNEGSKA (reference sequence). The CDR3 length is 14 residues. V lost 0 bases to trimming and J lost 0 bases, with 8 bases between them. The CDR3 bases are TGCAGTGCTAGAGATCCAAGATTGAACACTGAAGCTTTCTTT. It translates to CSARDPRLNTEAFF.

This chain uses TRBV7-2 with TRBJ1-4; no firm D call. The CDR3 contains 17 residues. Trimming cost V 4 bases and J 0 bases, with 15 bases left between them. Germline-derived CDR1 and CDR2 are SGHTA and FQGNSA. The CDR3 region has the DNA TGTGCCAGCAGCTCCCCGGGGAGGGCTGCAACTAATGAAAAACTGTTTTTT. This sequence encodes CASSSPGRAATNEKLFF.

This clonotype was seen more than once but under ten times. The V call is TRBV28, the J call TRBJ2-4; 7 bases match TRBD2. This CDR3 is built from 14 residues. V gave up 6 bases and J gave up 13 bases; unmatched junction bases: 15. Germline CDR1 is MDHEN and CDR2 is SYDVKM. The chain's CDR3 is CASSGGTTAWEQYF. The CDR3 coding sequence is TGTGCCAGCAGCGGGGGGACCACCGCGTGGGAGCAGTACTTC.

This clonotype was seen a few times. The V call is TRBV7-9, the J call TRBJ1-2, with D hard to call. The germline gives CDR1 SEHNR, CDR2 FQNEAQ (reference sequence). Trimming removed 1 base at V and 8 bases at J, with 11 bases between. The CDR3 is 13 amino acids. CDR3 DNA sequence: TGTGCCAGCAGCTTAGGAGTCCTCGGGGGCTACACCTTC. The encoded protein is CASSLGVLGGYTF.

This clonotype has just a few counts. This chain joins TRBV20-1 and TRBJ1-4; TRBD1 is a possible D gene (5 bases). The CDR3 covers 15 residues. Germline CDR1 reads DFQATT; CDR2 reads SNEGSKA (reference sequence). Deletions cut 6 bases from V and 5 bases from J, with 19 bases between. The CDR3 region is CSAKLSRTRNEKLFF. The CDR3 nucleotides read TGCAGTGCAAAGCTATCCCGGACAAGGAATGAAAAACTGTTTTTT.

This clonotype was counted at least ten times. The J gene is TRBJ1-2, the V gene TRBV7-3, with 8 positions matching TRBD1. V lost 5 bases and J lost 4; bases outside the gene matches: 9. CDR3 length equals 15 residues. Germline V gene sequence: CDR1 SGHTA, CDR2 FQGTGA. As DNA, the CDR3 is TGTGCCAGCAGCGTCATGGGACAGGCAGTCTATGGCTACACCTTC. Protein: CASSVMGQAVYGYTF.